The 20 T cell receptor beta chains below come from one sample, sequenced in a study of T cell clones after liver transplantation. Profiling relied on immunoSEQ multiplex PCR, and the TCRdb table lists in-frame clones only, not all of them. The profile shows around 60,000 clones, roughly two thirds of them singletons. The starting material was CD4+ T cells from blood, obtained before liver transplant. These receptors were obtained from a human donor who received a liver transplant.

In DNA form, the CDR3 reads TGTGCCTGGAGTGTAGCGGGGGGCACAGATACGCAGTATTTT. This encodes CAWSVAGGTDTQYF. The chain is built from TRBV30 and TRBJ2-3; 8 nucleotides align to TRBD2. CDR1 is GTSNPN and CDR2 is SVGIG in the germline V gene (reference sequence). J was trimmed by 1 base and V by 0 bases; bases with no gene match: 0. The CDR3 covers 14 residues. Full variable domain (rest looked up from reference TRBV30 and TRBJ2-3): SQTIHQWPATLVQPVGSPLSLECTVEGTSNPNLYWYRQAAGRGLQLLFYSVGIGQISSEVPQNLSASRPQDRQFILSSKKLLLSDSGFYLCAWSVAGGTDTQYFGPGTRLTVL.

The V gene is TRBV6-6, the J gene TRBJ1-5; D gene uncertain. With 7 bases removed from V and 4 bases from J, the gap between germline ends came to 14 bases. Germline V CDR1 and CDR2: MNHNY, SVGAGI (reference sequence). The CDR3 sequence is 14 residues long. This CDR3 reads CASTQISQNQPQHF. CDR3 bases: TGTGCCAGCACCCAAATAAGTCAGAATCAGCCCCAGCATTTT.

This CDR3 reads CSVVERAANNYGYTF. CDR3 DNA: TGCAGCGTTGTGGAGCGGGCAGCCAATAACTATGGCTACACCTTC. This chain joins TRBV29-1 and TRBJ1-2, with D unclear. CDR1 is SQVTM and CDR2 is ANQGSEA in the germline V gene. This CDR3 is built from 15 residues. V gave up 4 bases and J gave up 1 base, with 16 bases separating them.

The chain recombines TRBV9 with TRBJ1-2; D unresolved. The germline V and J ends were trimmed by 0 bases and 5 bases, with 5 bases remaining between them. The CDR3 totals 12 residues. Per the germline V gene, CDR1 is SGDLS and CDR2 is YYNGEE. CDR3 protein: CASSVVRYGYTF. The DNA of the CDR3 is TGTGCCAGCAGCGTAGTCAGGTATGGCTACACCTTC. Variable domain in full (rest from reference TRBV9 and TRBJ1-2): DSGVTQTPKHLITATGQRVTLRCSPRSGDLSVYWYQQSLDQGLQFLIQYYNGEERAKGNILERFSAQQFPDLHSELNLSSLELGDSALYFCASSVVRYGYTFGSGTRLTVV.

The rearrangement links TRBV7-2 to TRBJ1-4; D not certain. This CDR3 spans 13 amino acids. V lost 2 bases to trimming and J lost 7 bases, with 8 bases between them. Germline CDR1 is SGHTA and CDR2 is FQGNSA. The DNA for the CDR3 is TGTGCCAGCAGCTTATCCAGAAGTGAAAAACTGTTTTTT. This gives the protein CASSLSRSEKLFF.

V is TRBV6-5 and J is TRBJ1-3; 7 nucleotides match TRBD1. The CDR3 has 15 amino acids. With 5 bases clipped from V and 2 bases from J, the junction kept 6 bases outside the gene matches. The germline CDR1 and CDR2 sequences are MNHEY and SVGAGI. The CDR3: CASSGPGQTGNTIYF. The CDR3 DNA is TGTGCCAGCAGTGGACCGGGACAGACTGGAAACACCATATATTTT.

This chain joins TRBV9 and TRBJ1-2; D is unclear. Germline values: CDR1 SGDLS, CDR2 YYNGEE. V lost 3 bases and J 3 bases, leaving 15 bases between the germline ends. The CDR3 is made up of 15 amino acids. The CDR3 DNA follows: TGTGCCAGCAGCGCCCGGGGAGGGTTGGACTATGGCTACACCTTC. It translates to CASSARGGLDYGYTF. The complete variable domain, with remaining parts taken from reference TRBV9 and TRBJ1-2, reads DSGVTQTPKHLITATGQRVTLRCSPRSGDLSVYWYQQSLDQGLQFLIQYYNGEERAKGNILERFSAQQFPDLHSELNLSSLELGDSALYFCASSARGGLDYGYTFGSGTRLTVV.

This rearrangement joins TRBV7-2 to TRBJ1-1; D is unresolved. Germline V gene data show CDR1 as SGHTA and CDR2 as FQGNSA. V was shortened by 1 base and J by 8 bases, with 14 bases between the two germline ends. The CDR3 spans 14 residues. The CDR3 DNA follows: TGTGCCAGCAGCTTAGAAGGTCACCGGGGAGAAGCTTTCTTT. Translated, it gives CASSLEGHRGEAFF.

This clone was seen a single time. A junction end diverges from the germline sequence, so it may reflect a read error. The CDR3 DNA reads TGTGCCAGCAGCCACAAAGATAAATCCGGGAGGGCGACTCGAAACTTC. Translation gives CASSHKDKSGRATRNF. The chain recombines TRBV5-6 with TRBJ2-7, with 8 bases fitting TRBD2. The CDR3 is 16 amino acids. CDR1 is SGHDT and CDR2 is YYEEEE in the germline V gene.

This clone was picked up a small number of times. The chain is built from TRBV12-5 and TRBJ1-1; D is unresolved. The CDR3 contains 13 residues. V was cut by 5 bases and J by 3 bases, with 10 bases left in between. Germline-derived CDR1 and CDR2 are LGHNT and FRNRAP. This CDR3 reads CASGPRSDTEAFF. CDR3 sequence (DNA): TGTGCTAGTGGTCCCAGATCCGACACTGAAGCTTTCTTT.

This clone came up once. The V gene is TRBV7-2, the J gene TRBJ1-5, with D possibly TRBD1 on 5 matching bases. Between the trimmed V and J ends, which lost 1 base and 4 bases, there was a span of 8 bases. There are 14 residues in the CDR3. Per the germline V gene, CDR1 is SGHTA and CDR2 is FQGNSA. The CDR3 region is CASSLGQTNQPQHF. CDR3 nucleotide sequence: TGTGCCAGCAGCTTAGGACAGACTAATCAGCCCCAGCATTTT.

V and J are TRBV7-9 and TRBJ1-6; maybe TRBD1 (6 bases). V was trimmed by 1 base and J by 8 bases, leaving 12 bases between them. CDR3 length: 15 amino acids. CDR1 SEHNR and CDR2 FQNEAQ come from the germline V gene (reference sequence). CDR3 loop: CASSLDRVGYSPLHF. CDR3 coding DNA: TGTGCCAGCAGCTTAGACAGGGTCGGATATTCACCCCTCCACTTT.

The chain couples TRBV28 to TRBJ2-2, with 8 bases aligning to TRBD2. V lost 11 bases, J lost 6 bases, and 8 bases stayed unmatched. From germline, CDR1 is MDHEN and CDR2 SYDVKM. CDR3 length: 13 amino acids. CDR3 sequence reads: CAATGGASGELFF. As DNA, the CDR3 is TGTGCCGCAACCGGGGGGGCCTCCGGGGAGCTGTTTTTT.

This rearrangement joins TRBV7-2 to TRBJ1-1; TRBD1 matches at 11 bases. Germline V gene sequence: CDR1 SGHTA, CDR2 FQGNSA. After removal of 4 bases from V and 5 bases from J, the junction contained 9 bases not matched to a gene. The CDR3 consists of 16 residues. CDR3 nucleotides: TGTGCCAGCAGCTCTAGATCTGGGACAGGGGGTACTGAAGCTTTCTTT. It codes for CASSSRSGTGGTEAFF.

This sequence joins TRBV18 and TRBJ2-4, with 7 bases aligning to TRBD1. The V gene end was trimmed by 2 bases and the J gene end by 5 bases; junction bases not matched to a gene: 6. There are 15 residues in the CDR3. CDR1 and CDR2 from the germline V gene are KGHSH and LQKENI. As DNA, the CDR3 is TGTGCCAGCTCACCATACAGGGGACGGGAAAACATTCAGTACTTC. Amino acids: CASSPYRGRENIQYF.

V and J are TRBV29-1 and TRBJ2-2; TRBD2 matches 9 bases. V trimming: 4 bases; J trimming: 2 bases; junction bases outside the gene matches: 5. Germline V CDR1 and CDR2: SQVTM, ANQGSEA. This CDR3 is 15 amino acids long. CDR3 residues: CSVVQRGANTGELFF. CDR3 coding DNA: TGCAGCGTTGTTCAGCGGGGGGCCAACACCGGGGAGCTGTTTTTT.

The rearrangement links TRBV6-5 to TRBJ1-1; 7 nucleotides align to TRBD1. Germline CDR1 MNHEY, CDR2 SVGAGI. The CDR3 has 15 amino acids. V lost 6 bases, J lost 1 base, and 8 bases stayed unmatched. In DNA, the CDR3 is TGTGCCAGCAGACTTGACAGGGTGGCGAACACTGAAGCTTTCTTT. Residues: CASRLDRVANTEAFF.

This clone ranks as medium-sized. Other DNA sequences in the same sample also yield this CDR3. The chain is built from TRBV5-1 and TRBJ1-5; D is unresolved. The V and J ends lost 1 base and 2 bases respectively, with 7 bases between them. The CDR3 runs 14 residues. Germline V gene sequence: CDR1 SGHRS, CDR2 YFSETQ. The CDR3 sequence is CASSLSGGNQPQHF. CDR3 nucleotide sequence: TGCGCCAGCAGCTTGTCCGGTGGCAATCAGCCCCAGCATTTT.

The rearrangement links TRBV7-8 to TRBJ1-1; a weak D match, TRBD1 (6 bases). The V end was cut by 4 bases, the J end by 0 bases, with 15 bases between. Germline CDR1 is SGHVS and CDR2 is FQNEAQ. The length of the CDR3 is 16 residues. In DNA, the CDR3 is TGTGCCAGCAGCTCCCCCGCCAGGGGCGTGAACACTGAAGCTTTCTTT. Translation: CASSSPARGVNTEAFF.

V is TRBV4-1 and J is TRBJ2-7; 10 bases line up with TRBD2. The V and J ends lost 6 bases and 0 bases, in that order; junction bases with no gene match: 5. The CDR3 has 15 residues. Germline CDR1 is MGHRA and CDR2 is YSYEKL. The CDR3 loop is CASSKERGGSYEQYF. The DNA of the CDR3 is TGCGCCAGCAGTAAAGAGCGGGGGGGCTCCTACGAGCAGTACTTC.